This T cell receptor beta chain came from a study of CD8+ T cells in alopecia areata. About this clone: Its antigen is not identified.

Following RNA extraction, reverse transcription yielded cDNA that acted as the sequencing template. Only in-frame clones appear in the TCRdb table, and some are missing; sequencing was by immunoSEQ multiplex PCR. This table holds 100,000 to 120,000 clones, less than 70% found once. Deletions cut 7 bases from V and 6 bases from J, with 18 bases between. The CDR3 runs to 14 residues. Germline CDR1 and CDR2: SQVTM and ANQGSEA. Overall study results and limits: Clonality was higher in lesional than normal scalp, especially in alopecia totalis/universalis. Among the top 100, expanded CD8+ clones were significantly decreased by tofacitinib, as was scalp clonality.

Treatment meaning: oral pan-JAK inhibitor, 5-10 mg twice daily. Alopecia areata patients provided lesional scalp punch biopsies and peripheral blood, both collected for the study. PBMCs served as the source from which CD4+ and CD8+ T cells were sorted. The chain is built from TRBV29-1 and TRBJ2-2; D may be TRBD1 or TRBD2 (5 bases each). The sequenced sample was CD4+ T cells sorted from blood, obtained at week 24, from a patient treated with tofacitinib. The sequence came from a human donor with alopecia areata. CDR3 residues: CSGLPGGSAGELFF. CDR3 bases: TGCAGCGGCCTACCTGGGGGATCGGCCGGGGAGCTGTTTTTT.